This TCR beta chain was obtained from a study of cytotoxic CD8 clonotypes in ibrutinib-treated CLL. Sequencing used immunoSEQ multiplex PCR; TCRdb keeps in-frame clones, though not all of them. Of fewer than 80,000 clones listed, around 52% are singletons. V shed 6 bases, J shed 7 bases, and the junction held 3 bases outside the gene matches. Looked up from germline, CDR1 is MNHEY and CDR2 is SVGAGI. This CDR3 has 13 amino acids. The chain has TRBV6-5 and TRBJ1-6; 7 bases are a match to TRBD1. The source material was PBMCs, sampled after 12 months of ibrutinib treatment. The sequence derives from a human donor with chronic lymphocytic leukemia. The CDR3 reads CASRRQGNSPLHF. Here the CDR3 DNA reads TGTGCCAGCAGACGACAGGGAAATTCACCCCTCCACTTT.